What follows describes a single T cell receptor beta chain. Its antigen is unidentified. The PCR ran on 60 Vbeta and 13 Jbeta primers. Profiled with immunoSEQ multiplex PCR; TCRdb holds only in-frame clones, not every one. The sample has 150,000 or so clones, about 84% seen once. At collection, donors were nominally healthy, but unrecorded immune exposures were probable. The data belong to a study of cytomegalovirus exposure and HLA in healthy donors. Study information: Earlier sequencing of 150 million to 200 million T cells yielded roughly 100 million unique TCR beta sequences.

Overall study results and limits: Serostatus for CMV was the only available immune exposure information. A link between a missense DCLRE1C variant and TCR beta V- and J-gene trimming emerged from a later analysis.

The TCR comes from a woman in her thirties or forties in good health and CMV-seropositive. The specimen was PBMCs.

The CDR3 spells CASSQSSGTHTDTQYF. CDR3 nucleotide sequence: TGTGCCAGCAGCCAATCCAGCGGGACTCACACAGATACGCAGTATTTT. V usage is TRBV7-9 and J usage is TRBJ2-3; 7 positions match TRBD2. The CDR3 extends over 16 amino acids. Germline CDR1 is SEHNR and CDR2 is FQNEAQ (reference sequence). V dropped 5 bases and J dropped 2; count of bases not matched to a gene: 10.